These 5 T cell receptor beta chains were sequenced from one sample in a study of cytomegalovirus exposure and HLA in healthy donors. The PCR made use of 60 Vbeta and 13 Jbeta primers. Method: immunoSEQ multiplex PCR; TCRdb's copy keeps in-frame clones and lacks some. The profile shows 120,000 or so clones, approximately 78% of them singletons. The sequenced sample was PBMCs. Receptors originate from a woman aged 40 to 49 in good health and CMV-seropositive.

This clone appeared a few times. The gene calls are TRBV7-6 and TRBJ2-1, with TRBD1 matching over 7 bases. Trimming took 1 base from V and 0 from J; bases not matched to a gene: 3. This CDR3 has 16 amino acids. Germline CDR1 and CDR2: SGHVS and FNYEAQ. CDR3 DNA: TGTGCCAGCAGCTTAGTCCCAGGGGGCTCCTACAATGAGCAGTTCTTC. It is translated as CASSLVPGGSYNEQFF.

J is TRBJ1-2 and V is TRBV4-1, with 8 bases fitting TRBD1. The V gene's germline CDR1 is MGHRA and CDR2 YSYEKL. J lost 8 bases, V lost 1 base, and 12 bases had no gene match. The CDR3 consists of 16 residues. The CDR3 is CASSQASSRGREGYTF. CDR3 bases: TGCGCCAGCAGCCAAGCATCATCCAGGGGGCGCGAGGGCTACACCTTC.

The V gene is TRBV6-6, the J gene TRBJ1-5; maybe TRBD1 (6 bases). V gave up 6 bases and J gave up 3 bases, with 12 bases separating them. The CDR3 is 14 residues long. The V gene's germline CDR1 is MNHNY and CDR2 SVGAGI (reference sequence). CDR3 bases: TGTGCCAGCAGCCGACAGGACCCCAATCAGCCCCAGCATTTT. Amino acids: CASSRQDPNQPQHF.

The CDR3 loop is CASSQDLGRRGYGYTF. For the CDR3, the DNA is TGCGCCAGCAGCCAAGATCTAGGCCGCCGCGGTTATGGCTACACCTTC. The chain couples TRBV4-3 to TRBJ1-2, with no clear D. This CDR3 has 16 amino acids. In germline, CDR1 is LGHNA, CDR2 YSLEER. V gave up 0 bases and J gave up 5 bases, with 16 bases separating them.

The CDR3 loop is CASSLGLAGGLYEQYF. CDR3 bases: TGTGCCAGCAGCTTAGGACTAGCGGGGGGGCTGTACGAGCAGTACTTC. V is TRBV7-6 and J is TRBJ2-7; 14 nucleotides agree with TRBD2. This CDR3 has 16 residues. The V segment lost 1 base and the J segment 4 bases; nucleotides outside the gene matches: 3. Germline V lookup: CDR1 SGHVS, CDR2 FNYEAQ. Using reference TRBV7-6 and TRBJ2-7 for the parts outside the CDR3, the full variable domain is GAGVSQSPRYKVTKRGQDVALRCDPISGHVSLYWYRQALGQGPEFLTYFNYEAQQDKSGLPNDRFSAERPEGSISTLTIQRTEQRDSAMYRCASSLGLAGGLYEQYFGPGTRLTVT.